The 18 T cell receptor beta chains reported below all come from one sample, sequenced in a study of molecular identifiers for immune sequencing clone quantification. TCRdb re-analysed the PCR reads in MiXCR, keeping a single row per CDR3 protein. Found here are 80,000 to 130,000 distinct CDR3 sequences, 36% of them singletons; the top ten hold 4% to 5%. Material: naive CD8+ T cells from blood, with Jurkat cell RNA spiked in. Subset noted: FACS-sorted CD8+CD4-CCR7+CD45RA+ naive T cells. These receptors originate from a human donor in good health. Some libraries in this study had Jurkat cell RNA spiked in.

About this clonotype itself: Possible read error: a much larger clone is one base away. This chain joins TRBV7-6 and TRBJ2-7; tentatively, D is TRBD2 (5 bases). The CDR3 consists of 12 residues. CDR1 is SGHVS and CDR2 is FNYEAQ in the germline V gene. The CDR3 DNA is TGTGCCAGTGGACTGGTGTCCTTCGAGCAGTACTTC. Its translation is CASGLVSFEQYF.

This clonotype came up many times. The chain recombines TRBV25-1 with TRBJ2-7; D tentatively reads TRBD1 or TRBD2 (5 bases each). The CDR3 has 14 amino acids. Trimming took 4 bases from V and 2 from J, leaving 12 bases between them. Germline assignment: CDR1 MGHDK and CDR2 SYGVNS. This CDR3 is CASSVGTGAYEQYF. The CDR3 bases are TGTGCCAGCAGTGTGGGGACCGGGGCCTACGAGCAGTACTTC.

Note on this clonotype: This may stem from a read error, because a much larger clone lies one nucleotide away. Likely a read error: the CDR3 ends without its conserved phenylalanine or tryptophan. DNA for the CDR3: TGCAGTGCTAGGGTCACCGTTGGGGGCGAGCAGTACCTC. Its protein is CSARVTVGGEQYL. The chain combines TRBV20-1 with TRBJ2-7, with D perhaps matching TRBD1 or TRBD2 (5 bases each). Germline V lookup: CDR1 DFQATT, CDR2 SNEGSKA (reference sequence). The V gene lost 3 bases and the J gene lost 6 bases, with 15 bases spanning the gap. This CDR3 is built from 13 residues.

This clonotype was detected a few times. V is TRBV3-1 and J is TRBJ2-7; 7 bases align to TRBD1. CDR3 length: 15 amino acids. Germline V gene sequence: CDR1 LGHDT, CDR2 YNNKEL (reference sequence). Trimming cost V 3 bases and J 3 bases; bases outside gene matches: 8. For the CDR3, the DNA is TGTGCCAGCAGCCATGACAGGGCGGGCTTCTACGAGCAGTACTTC. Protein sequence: CASSHDRAGFYEQYF.

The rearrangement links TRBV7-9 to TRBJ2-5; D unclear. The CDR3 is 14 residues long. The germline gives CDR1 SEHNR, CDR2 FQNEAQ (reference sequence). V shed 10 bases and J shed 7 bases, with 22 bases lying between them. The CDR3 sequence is CAIPTDKYRGTQYF. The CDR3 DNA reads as TGTGCCATACCCACCGACAAGTACCGCGGGACCCAGTACTTC.

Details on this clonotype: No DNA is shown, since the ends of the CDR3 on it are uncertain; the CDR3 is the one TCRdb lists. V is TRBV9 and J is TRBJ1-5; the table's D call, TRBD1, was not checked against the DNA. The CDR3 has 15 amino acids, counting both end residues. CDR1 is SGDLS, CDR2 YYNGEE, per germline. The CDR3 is CACSAGQYSNQPQHF.

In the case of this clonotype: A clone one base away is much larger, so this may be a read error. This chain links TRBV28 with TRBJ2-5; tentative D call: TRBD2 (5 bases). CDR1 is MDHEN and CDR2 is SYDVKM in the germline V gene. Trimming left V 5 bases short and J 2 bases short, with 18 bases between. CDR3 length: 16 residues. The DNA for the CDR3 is TGTGCCAGCAGTCCTGCCATTCTAGGGAGACAAGAGACCCAGTACTTC. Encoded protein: CASSPAILGRQETQYF. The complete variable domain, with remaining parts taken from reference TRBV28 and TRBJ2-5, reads DVKVTQSSRYLVKRTGEKVFLECVQDMDHENMFWYRQDPGLGLRLIYFSYDVKMKEKGDIPEGYSVSREKKERFSLILESASTNQTSMYLCASSPAILGRQETQYFGPGTRLLVL.

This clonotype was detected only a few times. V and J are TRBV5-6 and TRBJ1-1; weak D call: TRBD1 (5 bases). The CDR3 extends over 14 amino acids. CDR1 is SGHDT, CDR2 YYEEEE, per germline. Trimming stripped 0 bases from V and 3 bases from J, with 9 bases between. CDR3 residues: CASSLGWGDTEAFF. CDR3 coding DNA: TGTGCCAGCAGCTTGGGTTGGGGGGACACTGAAGCTTTCTTT.

CDR3 in DNA: TGTGCCAGCAGTTTATTCTACGCGGGGAACACTGAAGCTTTCTTT. Its protein is CASSLFYAGNTEAFF. The chain links TRBV28 to TRBJ1-1; D remains unclear. This CDR3 is built from 15 residues. The germline CDR1 and CDR2 sequences are MDHEN and SYDVKM. V lost 1 base, J lost 1 base, and 10 bases lay in between.

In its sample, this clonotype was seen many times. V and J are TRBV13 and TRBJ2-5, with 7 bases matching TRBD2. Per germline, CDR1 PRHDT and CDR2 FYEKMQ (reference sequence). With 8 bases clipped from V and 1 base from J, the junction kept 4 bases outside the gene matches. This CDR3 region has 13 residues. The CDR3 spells CASQAGIQETQYF. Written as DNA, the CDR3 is TGTGCCAGCCAAGCGGGGATCCAAGAGACCCAGTACTTC. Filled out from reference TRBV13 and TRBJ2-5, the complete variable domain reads AAGVIQSPRHLIKEKRETATLKCYPIPRHDTVYWYQQGPGQDPQFLISFYEKMQSDKGSIPDRFSAQQFSDYHSELNMSSLELGDSALYFCASQAGIQETQYFGPGTRLLVL.

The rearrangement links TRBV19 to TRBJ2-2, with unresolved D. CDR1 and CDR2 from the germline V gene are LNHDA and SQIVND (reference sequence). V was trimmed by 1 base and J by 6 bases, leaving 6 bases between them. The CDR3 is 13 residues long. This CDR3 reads CASSIVAAGELFF. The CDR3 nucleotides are TGTGCCAGTAGTATAGTTGCAGCCGGGGAGCTGTTTTTT.

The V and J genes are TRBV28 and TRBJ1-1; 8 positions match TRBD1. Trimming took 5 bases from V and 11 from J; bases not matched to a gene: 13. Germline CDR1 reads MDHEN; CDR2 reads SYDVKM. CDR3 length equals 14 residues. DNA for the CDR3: TGTGCCAGCAGTCCGGACAGGGAACTACCTGGGGCTTTCTTT. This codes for CASSPDRELPGAFF.

The CDR3 sequence: CASSEGTGGFVEKLFF. CDR3 nucleotides: TGTGCCAGCAGCGAAGGGACAGGGGGCTTCGTTGAAAAACTGTTTTTT. The J gene is TRBJ1-4, the V gene TRBV9; TRBD1 aligns across 12 bases. V dropped 3 bases and J dropped 7; count of bases not matched to a gene: 7. Germline lookup yields CDR1 SGDLS and CDR2 YYNGEE. This CDR3 region has 16 residues.

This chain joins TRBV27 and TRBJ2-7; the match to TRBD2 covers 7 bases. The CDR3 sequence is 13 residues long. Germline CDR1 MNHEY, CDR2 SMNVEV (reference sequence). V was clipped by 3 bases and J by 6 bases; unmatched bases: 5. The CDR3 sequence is CASSFARGSEQYF. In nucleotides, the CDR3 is TGTGCCAGCAGTTTCGCCCGCGGGAGCGAGCAGTACTTC.

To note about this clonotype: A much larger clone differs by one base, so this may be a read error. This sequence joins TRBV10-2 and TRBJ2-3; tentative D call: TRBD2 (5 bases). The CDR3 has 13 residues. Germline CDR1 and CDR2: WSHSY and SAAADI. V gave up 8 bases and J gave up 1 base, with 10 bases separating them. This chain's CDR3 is CASAKGGTDTQYF. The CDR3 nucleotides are TGCGCCAGCGCCAAGGGAGGCACAGATACGCAGTATTTT.

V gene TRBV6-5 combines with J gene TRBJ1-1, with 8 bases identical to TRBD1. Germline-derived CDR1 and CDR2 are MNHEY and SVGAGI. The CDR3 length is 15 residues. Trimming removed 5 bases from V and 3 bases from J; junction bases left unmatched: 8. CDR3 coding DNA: TGTGCCAGCAGTCTCGCGGACAGGGCCGACACTGAAGCTTTCTTT. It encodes CASSLADRADTEAFF.

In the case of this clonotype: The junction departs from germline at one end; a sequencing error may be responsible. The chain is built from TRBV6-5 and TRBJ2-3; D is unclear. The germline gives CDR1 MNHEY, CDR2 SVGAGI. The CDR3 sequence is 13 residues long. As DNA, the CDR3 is TGTGCCAGCAGTCACTCAGCCCCAGATACGCAGTATTTT. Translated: CASSHSAPDTQYF.

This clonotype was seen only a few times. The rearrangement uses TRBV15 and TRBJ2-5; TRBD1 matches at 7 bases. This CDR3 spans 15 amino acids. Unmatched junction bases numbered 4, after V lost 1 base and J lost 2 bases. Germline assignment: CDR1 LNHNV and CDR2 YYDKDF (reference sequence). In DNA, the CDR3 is TGTGCCACCAGCAGAGTTGGGACAGAACAAGAGACCCAGTACTTC. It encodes CATSRVGTEQETQYF. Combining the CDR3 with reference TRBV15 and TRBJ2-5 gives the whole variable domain DAMVIQNPRYQVTQFGKPVTLSCSQTLNHNVMYWYQQKSSQAPKLLFHYYDKDFNNEADTPDNFQSRRPNTSFCFLDIRSPGLGDTAMYLCATSRVGTEQETQYFGPGTRLLVL.